Listed here are 16 T cell receptor beta chains from one sample, sequenced in a study of T-cell reconstitution after alpha-beta-depleted transplantation in children. Molecular barcoding with unique molecular identifiers was used for the TCRbeta library. TCRdb itself ran the PCR reads through MiXCR, one entry per CDR3 protein. This table has approximately 490,000 distinct CDR3 sequences, under 15% appearing once. The specimen was PBMCs from the stem cell graft donor, collected from the stem cell graft. The origin of the receptors is a human donor who donated a stem cell graft to a child with combined immunodeficiency.

This clonotype was seen a few times. V gene TRBV3-1 combines with J gene TRBJ2-7; TRBD2 is a possible D gene (5 bases). In germline, CDR1 is LGHDT, CDR2 YNNKEL (reference sequence). The CDR3 contains 15 residues. The V end was cut by 3 bases, the J end by 5 bases, with 17 bases between. CDR3 in amino acids: CASSHVLGGYHEQYF. DNA of the CDR3: TGTGCCAGCAGCCATGTACTGGGCGGGTACCACGAGCAGTACTTC.

This clonotype was observed many times. The rearrangement links TRBV29-1 to TRBJ2-1; no firm D call. This CDR3 has 17 amino acids. The V end was cut by 5 bases, the J end by 0 bases, with 20 bases between. CDR1 is SQVTM and CDR2 is ANQGSEA in the germline V gene. CDR3: CSVLGPGTTRSYNEQFF. The CDR3 DNA sequence: TGCAGCGTTCTCGGACCAGGTACAACGCGCTCCTACAATGAGCAGTTCTTC.

The sample holds many counts of this clonotype. The chain recombines TRBV21-1 with TRBJ2-7; the table's D gene call, TRBD1, was not cross checked with the DNA. TRBV21-1 has pseudogene status. This CDR3 has 13 amino acids. CDR3 nucleotide sequence: TGTGCAGAGGGGGGAAATCCGGCCTACGAGCAGTACTTC. Its translation is CAEGGNPAYEQYF.

The CDR3 spells CASSLAKTNVGHNEQFF. In DNA, the CDR3 is TGCGCCAGCAGCTTGGCCAAGACAAACGTAGGGCACAATGAGCAGTTCTTC. The rearrangement joins TRBV5-1 to TRBJ2-1; D ambiguous. The CDR3 contains 17 residues. The V gene's germline CDR1 is SGHRS and CDR2 YFSETQ. With 0 bases removed from V and 5 bases from J, the gap between germline ends came to 18 bases.

This clonotype was detected only a few times. This chain joins TRBV5-5 and TRBJ1-4; D gene ambiguous. The V and J ends lost 2 bases and 5 bases respectively, with 4 bases between them. Germline V gene lookup returns CDR1 SGHKS and CDR2 YYEKEE (reference sequence). This CDR3 is 12 amino acids long. The CDR3 here is CASSFLNEKLFF. The DNA for the CDR3 is TGTGCCAGCAGCTTCCTGAATGAAAAACTGTTTTTT. The full variable domain, completed using reference TRBV5-5 and TRBJ1-4, is DAGVTQSPTHLIKTRGQQVTLRCSPISGHKSVSWYQQVLGQGPQFIFQYYEKEERGRGNFPDRFSARQFPNYSSELNVNALLLGDSALYLCASSFLNEKLFFGSGTQLSVL.

This clonotype has ten or more counts. V and J are TRBV4-3 and TRBJ2-2; 9 bases line up with TRBD1. The CDR3 covers 16 residues. The trim removed 5 bases at V and 2 bases at J, leaving 6 bases unmatched. Germline V lookup: CDR1 LGHNA, CDR2 YSLEER. The CDR3 protein is CASSRGDRANTGELFF. CDR3 sequence (DNA): TGCGCCAGCAGCAGGGGGGACAGGGCAAACACCGGGGAGCTGTTTTTT.

The rearrangement links TRBV12-3 or TRBV12-4 to TRBJ2-2; 8 nucleotides line up with TRBD1. The CDR3 extends over 16 amino acids. The V and J ends lost 3 bases and 1 base, in that order; junction bases with no gene match: 4. The CDR3, as DNA: TGTGCCAGCAGTTTTCTGACAGGGGTGAACACCGGGGAGCTGTTTTTT. Protein: CASSFLTGVNTGELFF.

This clonotype was recorded at least ten times. The rearrangement uses TRBV12-3 or TRBV12-4 and TRBJ2-2; D may be TRBD2 (5 bases). CDR3 length: 13 residues. Between the trimmed V and J ends, which lost 6 bases and 3 bases, there was a span of 8 bases. The CDR3: CASRRADTGELFF. Here the CDR3 DNA reads TGTGCCAGCAGGAGAGCGGACACCGGGGAGCTGTTTTTT.

The table lists this clonotype with many counts. J is TRBJ2-4 and V is TRBV12-3 or TRBV12-4, with 7 bases aligning to TRBD1. V was pared by 4 bases and J by 9 bases, with 12 bases of the junction left unmatched. This CDR3 region has 15 residues. The CDR3 coding sequence is TGTGCCAGCAGTTCCCAGGGGACAGTGAGCCCCATTCAGTACTTC. Its protein product is CASSSQGTVSPIQYF.

This clonotype was observed a few times. The chain links TRBV29-1 to TRBJ1-5; no firm D call. The CDR3 loop spans 12 amino acids. The germline V gene has CDR1 SQVTM and CDR2 ANQGSEA. Trimming shortened V by 4 bases and J by 5 bases, and 9 bases separated the two germline ends. CDR3 in DNA: TGCAGCGTTGGGGAGATGGATCAGCCCCAGCATTTT. Its protein product is CSVGEMDQPQHF. Using reference TRBV29-1 and TRBJ1-5 for the parts outside the CDR3, the full variable domain is SAVISQKPSRDICQRGTSLTIQCQVDSQVTMMFWYRQQPGQSLTLIATANQGSEATYESGFVIDKFPISRPNLTFSTLTVSNMSPEDSSIYLCSVGEMDQPQHFGDGTRLSIL.

This clonotype was found many times. V gene TRBV12-3 or TRBV12-4 combines with J gene TRBJ2-1, with TRBD2 as a possible D gene (5 bases). V lost 2 bases to trimming and J lost 12 bases, with 14 bases between them. This CDR3 contains 13 residues. The CDR3 nucleotides are TGTGCCAGCAGTTTAACTAGGAAGGAGTTGCAGTTCTTC. Protein: CASSLTRKELQFF.

This chain connects TRBV11-2 to TRBJ2-7; a possible D gene is TRBD1 (6 bases). The CDR3 is made up of 12 amino acids. Germline CDR1 reads SGHAT; CDR2 reads FQNNGV. Trimming removed 3 bases from V and 7 bases from J, with 10 bases in between. In DNA form, the CDR3 reads TGTGCCAGCAGCTTCGGGACACGGGAGCAGTACTTC. This encodes CASSFGTREQYF.

This clonotype was detected many times. V usage is TRBV5-1 and J usage is TRBJ2-1, with no clear D. This CDR3 has 20 amino acids. In germline, CDR1 is SGHRS, CDR2 YFSETQ. V was shortened by 0 bases and J by 8 bases, with 30 bases between the two germline ends. CDR3 bases: TGCGCCAGCAGCTTGGTGCAGACAACGGACCTTACAATTGGCCCCGATGAGCAGTTCTTC. Its protein product is CASSLVQTTDLTIGPDEQFF.

J is TRBJ2-2 and V is TRBV12-3 or TRBV12-4, with 9 bases that match TRBD1. CDR3 length: 15 residues. V was clipped by 3 bases and J by 5 bases; unmatched bases: 4. Written as DNA, the CDR3 is TGTGCCAGCAGTTTGGACAGGGGACGGACCGGGGAGCTGTTTTTT. Translation gives CASSLDRGRTGELFF.

This clonotype came up a few times. The V call is TRBV18, the J call TRBJ1-5, with a weak D call TRBD1 (5 bases). Trimming removed 5 bases from V and 9 bases from J, with 14 bases in between. This CDR3 has 13 amino acids. Germline CDR1 is KGHSH and CDR2 is LQKENI. The chain's CDR3 is CASSRDLIRPQHF. As DNA, the CDR3 is TGTGCCAGCTCAAGGGACCTCATCCGGCCCCAGCATTTT.

This clonotype was counted a few times. This sequence joins TRBV7-6 and TRBJ2-7, with TRBD1 as a possible D gene (6 bases). Trimming pared 5 bases from V and 6 bases from J, leaving 20 bases between. Germline V lookup: CDR1 SGHVS, CDR2 FNYEAQ. The CDR3 contains 15 residues. CDR3 protein: CASSPVRGKSGEQYF. The CDR3 DNA is TGTGCCAGCAGCCCCGTCAGGGGTAAGAGCGGCGAGCAGTACTTC. The full variable domain, in which reference TRBV7-6 and TRBJ2-7 provide the parts outside the CDR3, is GAGVSQSPRYKVTKRGQDVALRCDPISGHVSLYWYRQALGQGPEFLTYFNYEAQQDKSGLPNDRFSAERPEGSISTLTIQRTEQRDSAMYRCASSPVRGKSGEQYFGPGTRLTVT.